The clone carrying this TCR beta chain was seen just once. Its antigen is unidentified. Per germline, CDR1 SNHLY and CDR2 FYNNEI. This CDR3 is 16 amino acids long. V lost 1 base and J lost 3; bases outside the gene matches: 7. This sample was included in a study of T cells in localized non-small cell lung cancer. General study findings and limits: A median of 57 clones ranked among the top 100 in tumor appeared in adjacent lung. Adjacent uninvolved lung had the highest clonality, suggesting focused antigen responses.

This table comes from immunoSEQ multiplex PCR, and its TCRdb copy is limited to in-frame clones, with some not included. The sample lists some 33,000 clones; roughly 77% were seen once. The clonotype comes from a male donor at least 60 years old with stage III squamous cell lung carcinoma. V is TRBV2 and J is TRBJ2-3, with 7 bases identical to TRBD2. Material: peripheral blood, obtained before any cancer treatment. CDR3 in amino acids: CASSEGPGGGTDTQYF. The CDR3 DNA reads TGTGCCAGCAGTGAAGGTCCTGGCGGGGGTACAGATACGCAGTATTTT.